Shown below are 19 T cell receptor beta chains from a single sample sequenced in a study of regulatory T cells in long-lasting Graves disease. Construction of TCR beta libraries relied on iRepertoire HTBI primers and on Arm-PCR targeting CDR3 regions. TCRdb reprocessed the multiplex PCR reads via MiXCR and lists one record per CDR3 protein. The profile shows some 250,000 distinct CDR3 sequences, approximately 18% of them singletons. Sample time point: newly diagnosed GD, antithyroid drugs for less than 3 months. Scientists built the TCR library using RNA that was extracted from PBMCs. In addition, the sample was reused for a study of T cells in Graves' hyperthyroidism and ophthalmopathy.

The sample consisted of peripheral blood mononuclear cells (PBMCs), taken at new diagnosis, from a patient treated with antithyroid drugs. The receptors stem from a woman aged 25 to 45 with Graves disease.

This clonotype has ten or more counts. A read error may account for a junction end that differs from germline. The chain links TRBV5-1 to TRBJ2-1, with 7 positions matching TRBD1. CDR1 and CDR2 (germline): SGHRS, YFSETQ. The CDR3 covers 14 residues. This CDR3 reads CASRRDSSYNEQFF. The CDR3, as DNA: TGTGCCAGCAGACGGGACAGCTCCTACAATGAGCAGTTCTTC.

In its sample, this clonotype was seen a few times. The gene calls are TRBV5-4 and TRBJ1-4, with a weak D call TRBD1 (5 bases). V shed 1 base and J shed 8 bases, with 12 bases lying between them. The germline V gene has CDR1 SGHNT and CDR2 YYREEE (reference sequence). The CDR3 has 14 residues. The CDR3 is CASSLFGTGEKLFF. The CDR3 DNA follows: TGTGCCAGCAGCTTGTTTGGGACGGGGGAAAAACTGTTTTTT.

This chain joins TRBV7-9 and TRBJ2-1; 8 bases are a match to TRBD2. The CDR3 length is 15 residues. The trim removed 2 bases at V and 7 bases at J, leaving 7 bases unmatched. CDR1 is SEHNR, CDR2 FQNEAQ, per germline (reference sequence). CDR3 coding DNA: TGTGCCAGCAGCTTACCCCGGGGGGGGGTGAATGAGCAGTTCTTC. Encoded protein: CASSLPRGGVNEQFF.

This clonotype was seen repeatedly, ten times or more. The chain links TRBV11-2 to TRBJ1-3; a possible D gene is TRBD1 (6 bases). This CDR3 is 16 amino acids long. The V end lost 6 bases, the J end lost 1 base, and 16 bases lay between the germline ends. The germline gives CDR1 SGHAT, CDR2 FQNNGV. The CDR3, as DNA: TGTGCCAGCAGTCGTGACCAGGGGTCTTCTGGAAACACCATATATTTT. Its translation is CASSRDQGSSGNTIYF.

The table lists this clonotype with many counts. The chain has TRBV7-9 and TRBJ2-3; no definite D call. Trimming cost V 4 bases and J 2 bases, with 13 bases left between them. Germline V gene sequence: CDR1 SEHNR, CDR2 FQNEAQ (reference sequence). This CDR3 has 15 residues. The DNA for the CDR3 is TGTGCCAGCAGCTCACCTGAAAAGACCACAGATACGCAGTATTTT. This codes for CASSSPEKTTDTQYF.

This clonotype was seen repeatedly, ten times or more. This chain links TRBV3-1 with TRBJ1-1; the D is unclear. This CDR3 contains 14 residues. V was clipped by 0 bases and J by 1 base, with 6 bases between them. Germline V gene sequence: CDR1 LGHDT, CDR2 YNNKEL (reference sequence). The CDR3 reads CASSQEYKNTEAFF. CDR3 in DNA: TGTGCCAGCAGCCAAGAATACAAGAACACTGAAGCTTTCTTT.

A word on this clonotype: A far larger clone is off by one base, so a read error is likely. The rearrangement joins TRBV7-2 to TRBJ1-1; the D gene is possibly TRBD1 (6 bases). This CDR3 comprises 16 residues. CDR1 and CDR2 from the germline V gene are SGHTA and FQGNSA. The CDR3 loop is CAGSPSRGRMNTEAFF. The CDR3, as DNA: TGTGCCGGCAGCCCGTCCAGGGGAAGGATGAACACTGAAGCTTTCTTT.

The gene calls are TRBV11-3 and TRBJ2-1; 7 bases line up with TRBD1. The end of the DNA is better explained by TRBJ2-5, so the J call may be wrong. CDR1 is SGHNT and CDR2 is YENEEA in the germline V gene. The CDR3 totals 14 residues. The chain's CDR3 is CASSDRQGQETQYF. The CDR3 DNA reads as TGTGCCAGCAGTGACAGACAGGGCCAAGAGACCCAGTACTTC.

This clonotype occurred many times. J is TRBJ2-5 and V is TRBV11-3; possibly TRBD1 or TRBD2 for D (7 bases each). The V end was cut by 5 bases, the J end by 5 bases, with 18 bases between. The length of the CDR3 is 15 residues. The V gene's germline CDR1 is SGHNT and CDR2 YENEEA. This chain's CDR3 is CASSQRSRGGETQYF. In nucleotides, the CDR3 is TGTGCCAGCAGCCAGCGGAGCAGGGGGGGCGAGACCCAGTACTTC. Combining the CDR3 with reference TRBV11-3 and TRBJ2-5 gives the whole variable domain EAGVVQSPRYKIIEKKQPVAFWCNPISGHNTLYWYLQNLGQGPELLIRYENEEAVDDSQLPKDRFSAERLKGVDSTLKIQPAELGDSAVYLCASSQRSRGGETQYFGPGTRLLVL.

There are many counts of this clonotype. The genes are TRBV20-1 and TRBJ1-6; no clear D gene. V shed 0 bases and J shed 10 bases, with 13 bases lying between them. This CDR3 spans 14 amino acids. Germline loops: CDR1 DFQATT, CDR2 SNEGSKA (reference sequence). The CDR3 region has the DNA TGCAGTGCTAGAGATGCGGGCCGTGGGTCACCCCTCCACTTT. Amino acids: CSARDAGRGSPLHF.

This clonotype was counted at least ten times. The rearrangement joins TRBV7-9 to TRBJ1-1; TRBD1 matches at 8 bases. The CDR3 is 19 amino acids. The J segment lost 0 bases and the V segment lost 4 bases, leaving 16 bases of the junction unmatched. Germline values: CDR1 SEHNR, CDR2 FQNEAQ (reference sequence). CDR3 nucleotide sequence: TGTGCCAGCAGCTCACTAACCCTACTGCAGGGGGCGTTGAACACTGAAGCTTTCTTT. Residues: CASSSLTLLQGALNTEAFF.

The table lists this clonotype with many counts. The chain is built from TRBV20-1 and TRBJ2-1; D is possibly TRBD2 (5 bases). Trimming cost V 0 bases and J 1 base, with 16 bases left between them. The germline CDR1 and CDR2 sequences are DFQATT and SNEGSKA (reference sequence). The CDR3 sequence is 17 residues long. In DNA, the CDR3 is TGCAGTGCTAGAGATCGGGGATACGGGGTTTCCTACAATGAGCAGTTCTTC. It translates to CSARDRGYGVSYNEQFF.

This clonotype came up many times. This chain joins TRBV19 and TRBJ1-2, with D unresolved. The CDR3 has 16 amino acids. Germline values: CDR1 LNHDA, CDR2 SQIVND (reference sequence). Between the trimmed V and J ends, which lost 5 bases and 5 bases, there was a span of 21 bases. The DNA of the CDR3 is TGTGCCAGTAGTCCGATGCCAGAGCTGGTTGGATATGGCTACACCTTC. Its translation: CASSPMPELVGYGYTF.

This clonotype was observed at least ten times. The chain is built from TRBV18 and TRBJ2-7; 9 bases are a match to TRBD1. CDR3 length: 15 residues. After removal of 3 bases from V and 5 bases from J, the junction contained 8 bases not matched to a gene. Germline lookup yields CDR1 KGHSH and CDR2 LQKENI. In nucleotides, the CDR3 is TGTGCCAGCTCACCGCGGGGACAGGGCCTCCACGAGCAGTACTTC. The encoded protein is CASSPRGQGLHEQYF.

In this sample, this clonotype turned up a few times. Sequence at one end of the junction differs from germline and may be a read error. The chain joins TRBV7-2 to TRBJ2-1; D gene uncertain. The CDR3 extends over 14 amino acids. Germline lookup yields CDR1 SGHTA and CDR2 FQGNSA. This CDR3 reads CASSHPEDYNEQFF. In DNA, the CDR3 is TGCGCCAGCAGCCACCCCGAAGACTACAATGAGCAGTTCTTC.

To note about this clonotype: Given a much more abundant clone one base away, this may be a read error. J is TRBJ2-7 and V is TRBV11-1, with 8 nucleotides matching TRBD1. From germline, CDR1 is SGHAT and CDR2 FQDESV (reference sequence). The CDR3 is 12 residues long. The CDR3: CTSSLDRGEQYF. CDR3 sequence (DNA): TGTACCAGCAGCTTAGACAGGGGCGAGCAGTACTTC.

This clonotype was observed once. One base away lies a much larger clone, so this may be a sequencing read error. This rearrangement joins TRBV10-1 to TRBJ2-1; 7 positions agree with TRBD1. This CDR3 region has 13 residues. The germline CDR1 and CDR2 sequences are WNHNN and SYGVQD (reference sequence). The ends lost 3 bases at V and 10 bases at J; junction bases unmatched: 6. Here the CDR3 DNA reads TGCGCCAGCAGTGAACAGTTCAGGGGGGAGCAGTTCTTC. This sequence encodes CASSEQFRGEQFF.

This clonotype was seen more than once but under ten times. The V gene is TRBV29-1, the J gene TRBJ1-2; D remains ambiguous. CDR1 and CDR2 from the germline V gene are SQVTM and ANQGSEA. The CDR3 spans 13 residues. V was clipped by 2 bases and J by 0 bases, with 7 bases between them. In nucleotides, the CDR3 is TGCAGCGTTGAACAGGCTACTAACTATGGCTACACCTTC. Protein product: CSVEQATNYGYTF.

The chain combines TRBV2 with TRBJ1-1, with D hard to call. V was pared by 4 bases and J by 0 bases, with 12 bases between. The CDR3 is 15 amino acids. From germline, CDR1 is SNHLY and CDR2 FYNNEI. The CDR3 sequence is CASSVGWSMNTEAFF. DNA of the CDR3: TGTGCCAGCAGTGTCGGGTGGTCCATGAACACTGAAGCTTTCTTT.